The next 25 T cell receptor beta chains were all read from a single sample in a study of T cell repertoires in cytomegalovirus infection. Each CDR3 protein gets one entry after TCRdb re-called the reads with MiXCR. The profile shows roughly 760,000 distinct CDR3 sequences, 35% to 40% of them singletons. The sequencing input was PBMCs. The source of these receptors is a human donor in good health (CMV status not recorded). Some clones in this sample may be carry-over from other donors' samples.

Only a few counts were recorded for this clonotype. The chain links TRBV12-3 or TRBV12-4 to TRBJ2-3, with a possible D match to TRBD2 (6 bases). The length of the CDR3 is 14 residues. Trimming pared 6 bases from V and 4 bases from J, leaving 14 bases between. CDR3 sequence: CASSNRGGADTQYF. The CDR3 DNA is TGTGCCAGCAGCAACCGGGGCGGGGCAGATACGCAGTATTTT.

The DNA of the CDR3 is TGTGCCAGCAGTTTACTGGCCCATAACAATGAGCAGTTCTTC. It specifies CASSLLAHNNEQFF. The chain joins TRBV28 to TRBJ2-1; D not resolved. Trimming shortened V by 2 bases and J by 5 bases, and 10 bases separated the two germline ends. Germline CDR1 MDHEN, CDR2 SYDVKM. This CDR3 has 14 amino acids.

This clonotype was picked up many times. V gene TRBV5-5 combines with J gene TRBJ1-5; possibly TRBD1 for D (5 bases). This CDR3 spans 15 amino acids. Germline CDR1 SGHKS, CDR2 YYEKEE (reference sequence). The V end lost 4 bases, the J end lost 4 bases, and 15 bases lay between the germline ends. The CDR3 here is CASSPWDGRNQPQHF. The CDR3 nucleotides are TGTGCCAGCAGCCCTTGGGACGGGCGAAATCAGCCCCAGCATTTT. Full variable domain (missing parts from reference TRBV5-5 and TRBJ1-5): DAGVTQSPTHLIKTRGQQVTLRCSPISGHKSVSWYQQVLGQGPQFIFQYYEKEERGRGNFPDRFSARQFPNYSSELNVNALLLGDSALYLCASSPWDGRNQPQHFGDGTRLSIL.

The chain joins TRBV28 to TRBJ2-7; the D is unclear. Trimming took 5 bases from V and 0 from J, leaving 14 bases between them. Germline CDR1 reads MDHEN; CDR2 reads SYDVKM. The CDR3 length is 15 residues. CDR3: CASSVVFTLSYEQYF. The CDR3 DNA follows: TGTGCCAGCAGTGTAGTCTTCACCCTCTCCTACGAGCAGTACTTC.

Comments on this clonotype: Compared with germline, one end of the junction differs, possibly owing to a read error. The J gene is TRBJ1-5, the V gene TRBV2; D uncertain. Germline lookup yields CDR1 SNHLY and CDR2 FYNNEI. The CDR3 runs 14 residues. CDR3 sequence: CVSSEAFGNQPQHF. The CDR3 coding sequence is TGTGTCAGCAGTGAAGCATTCGGCAATCAGCCCCAGCATTTT.

In its sample, this clonotype was seen a few times. V and J are TRBV7-2 and TRBJ1-2; TRBD1 is a possible D gene (5 bases). The CDR3 is 16 residues long. Trimming pared 5 bases from V and 10 bases from J, leaving 26 bases between. In germline, CDR1 is SGHTA, CDR2 FQGNSA. CDR3 coding DNA: TGTGCCAGCAGCCAGGAAAAATGGACGGCGAGGGGCGACTACACCTTC. Protein product: CASSQEKWTARGDYTF. Filled out from reference TRBV7-2 and TRBJ1-2, the complete variable domain reads GAGVSQSPSNKVTEKGKDVELRCDPISGHTALYWYRQSLGQGLEFLIYFQGNSAPDKSGLPSDRFSAERTGGSVSTLTIQRTQQEDSAVYLCASSQEKWTARGDYTFGSGTRLTVV.

This clonotype has just a few counts. This sequence joins TRBV7-8 and TRBJ1-2; D remains ambiguous. The V end was cut by 0 bases, the J end by 4 bases, with 12 bases between. This CDR3 is built from 15 residues. Germline V CDR1 and CDR2: SGHVS, FQNEAQ. CDR3 bases: TGTGCCAGCAGCTTAGCGAGCCCGGTTCTCTATGGCTACACCTTC. This sequence encodes CASSLASPVLYGYTF. Full variable domain (rest looked up from reference TRBV7-8 and TRBJ1-2): GAGVSQSPRYKVAKRGQDVALRCDPISGHVSLFWYQQALGQGPEFLTYFQNEAQLDKSGLPSDRFFAERPEGSVSTLKIQRTQQEDSAVYLCASSLASPVLYGYTFGSGTRLTVV.

CDR3 bases: TGCGCCAGCAGCCAAGAGGGGGGGACAGTTCAAGAGACCCAGTACTTC. Translated, it gives CASSQEGGTVQETQYF. V gene TRBV4-1 combines with J gene TRBJ2-5, with D possibly being TRBD1 or TRBD2 (7 bases each). This CDR3 contains 16 residues. CDR1 MGHRA and CDR2 YSYEKL come from the germline V gene. Between the trimmed V and J ends, which lost 0 bases and 2 bases, there was a span of 13 bases.

In its sample, this clonotype was seen once. The rearrangement links TRBV5-6 to TRBJ2-3; 7 nucleotides match TRBD2. This CDR3 contains 14 residues. CDR1 and CDR2 from the germline V gene are SGHDT and YYEEEE. V gave up 1 base and J gave up 8 bases; unmatched junction bases: 7. The CDR3 spells CASSLTATGGTQYF. CDR3 nucleotides: TGTGCCAGCAGCTTGACAGCGACGGGAGGTACGCAGTATTTT.

J is TRBJ1-5 and V is TRBV4-1; possibly TRBD1 for D (5 bases). Deletions cut 5 bases from V and 0 bases from J, with 11 bases between. This CDR3 region has 15 residues. Germline assignment: CDR1 MGHRA and CDR2 YSYEKL. DNA of the CDR3: TGCGCCAGCAGCTTGGGGGAAAGTAGCAATCAGCCCCAGCATTTT. Amino acid sequence: CASSLGESSNQPQHF.

This clonotype was recorded many times. This chain uses TRBV7-2 with TRBJ2-7; D not resolved. Trimming removed 5 bases from V and 3 bases from J, with 5 bases in between. The germline V gene has CDR1 SGHTA and CDR2 FQGNSA. The CDR3 runs to 11 residues. CDR3 coding DNA: TGTGCCAGCAGCCAGTACTACGAGCAGTACTTC. This gives the protein CASSQYYEQYF.

This clonotype was counted a few times. This sequence joins TRBV11-2 and TRBJ1-2; 7 bases match TRBD1. This CDR3 has 16 amino acids. J was trimmed by 8 bases and V by 1 base; bases with no gene match: 13. Germline CDR1 SGHAT, CDR2 FQNNGV. The CDR3: CASSLAGEGARRGYTF. CDR3 nucleotide sequence: TGTGCCAGCAGCTTAGCGGGGGAGGGGGCTCGGAGGGGCTACACCTTC.

This clonotype was counted between two and nine times. This sequence joins TRBV11-2 and TRBJ1-2; TRBD1 matches 8 bases. The CDR3 loop spans 15 amino acids. Germline lookup yields CDR1 SGHAT and CDR2 FQNNGV. The ends lost 2 bases at V and 0 bases at J; junction bases unmatched: 2. The CDR3 nucleotides read TGTGCCAGCAGCTTAAGGACAGGGACTAACTATGGCTACACCTTC. Translating gives CASSLRTGTNYGYTF. Based on the CDR3 plus reference TRBV11-2 and TRBJ1-2, the full variable domain is EAGVAQSPRYKIIEKRQSVAFWCNPISGHATLYWYQQILGQGPKLLIQFQNNGVVDDSQLPKDRFSAERLKGVDSTLKIQPAKLEDSAVYLCASSLRTGTNYGYTFGSGTRLTVV.

There are a few counts of this clonotype. The chain employs TRBV2 and TRBJ2-3; 9 positions agree with TRBD2. Losses at the gene ends were 4 bases for V and 2 bases for J; bases not matched to a gene: 7. The CDR3 has 16 residues. Germline V CDR1 and CDR2: SNHLY, FYNNEI. The CDR3, as DNA: TGTGCCAGCAGTGTTGTGGCGGGGGGGCCCACAGATACGCAGTATTTT. It translates to CASSVVAGGPTDTQYF.

This clonotype showed up just a few times. This chain uses TRBV12-3 or TRBV12-4 with TRBJ1-2; D possibly corresponds to TRBD1 (5 bases). V dropped 5 bases and J dropped 8 bases, with 15 bases sitting between them. The CDR3 totals 13 residues. The CDR3 reads CASSLAAGGGYTF. The CDR3 DNA reads TGTGCCAGCAGTCTTGCGGCGGGGGGAGGCTACACCTTC.

This chain links TRBV5-1 with TRBJ1-1; D possibly corresponds to TRBD1 (6 bases). V was cut by 1 base and J by 4 bases, with 14 bases left in between. The CDR3 has 15 amino acids. Germline CDR1 SGHRS, CDR2 YFSETQ. The CDR3 is CASSLMGAEGTEAFF. The DNA of the CDR3 is TGCGCCAGCAGCTTGATGGGGGCGGAGGGCACTGAAGCTTTCTTT.

This clonotype was seen a few times. The rearrangement uses TRBV7-3 and TRBJ2-3; 7 bases are a match to TRBD1. Germline V CDR1 and CDR2: SGHTA, FQGTGA. The length of the CDR3 is 15 residues. The trim removed 5 bases at V and 4 bases at J, leaving 9 bases unmatched. CDR3 bases: TGTGCCAGCAGCCCCCGAGGGGGCCCGGCAGATACGCAGTATTTT. This sequence encodes CASSPRGGPADTQYF.

This chain joins TRBV28 and TRBJ1-6; D ambiguous. V was pared by 5 bases and J by 10 bases, with 12 bases between. This CDR3 region has 13 residues. Germline CDR1 is MDHEN and CDR2 is SYDVKM. CDR3 residues: CASSTEARSPLHF. DNA for the CDR3: TGTGCCAGCAGTACAGAGGCTCGGTCACCCCTCCACTTT.

Comment on this clonotype: A much larger clone differs by one base, so this may be a read error. This sequence joins TRBV7-8 and TRBJ1-4; 8 nucleotides align to TRBD1. There are 14 residues in the CDR3. Germline loops: CDR1 SGHVS, CDR2 FQNEAQ. The CDR3 spells CASSRDRGGEKLLF. In DNA form, the CDR3 reads TGTGCCAGCAGCCGAGACAGGGGCGGTGAAAAACTGCTTTTT.

The CDR3: CASSSGGSSWSTGELFF. CDR3 in DNA: TGTGCCAGCAGCTCGGGGGGGAGTAGCTGGAGCACCGGGGAGCTGTTTTTT. This sequence joins TRBV7-8 and TRBJ2-2; 8 nucleotides agree with TRBD2. V shed 4 bases, J shed 4 bases, and the junction held 11 bases outside the gene matches. The CDR3 runs to 17 residues. Germline V CDR1 and CDR2: SGHVS, FQNEAQ.

The chain couples TRBV5-1 to TRBJ1-1; TRBD1 is a possible D gene (5 bases). V dropped 0 bases and J dropped 0 bases, with 12 bases sitting between them. The germline gives CDR1 SGHRS, CDR2 YFSETQ. The CDR3 runs 16 residues. The CDR3 DNA sequence: TGCGCCAGCAGCTTGGGACAGCTACTCATGAACACTGAAGCTTTCTTT. It is translated as CASSLGQLLMNTEAFF.

This clonotype was seen more than once but under ten times. The chain joins TRBV7-2 to TRBJ2-1; TRBD2 agrees at 10 bases. This CDR3 region has 16 residues. Germline CDR1 reads SGHTA; CDR2 reads FQGNSA. Trimming took 2 bases from V and 4 from J; bases not matched to a gene: 5. The CDR3 spells CASSLSSGSVYNEQFF. Here the CDR3 DNA reads TGTGCCAGCAGCTTATCTAGCGGGAGTGTATACAATGAGCAGTTCTTC.

V is TRBV20-1 and J is TRBJ1-5; no definite D call. V lost 6 bases and J lost 4, with 10 bases in between. The length of the CDR3 is 12 residues. Germline lookup yields CDR1 DFQATT and CDR2 SNEGSKA (reference sequence). The CDR3 loop is CSAGGVNQPQHF. The CDR3 DNA reads as TGCAGTGCCGGTGGAGTTAATCAGCCCCAGCATTTT.

This clonotype has only a few counts. Here the CDR3 reads CAISDSGRLNTEAFF. DNA for the CDR3: TGTGCCATCAGTGACTCGGGACGGTTGAACACTGAAGCTTTCTTT. This rearrangement joins TRBV10-3 to TRBJ1-1, with D tentatively TRBD1 (5 bases). The CDR3 loop spans 15 amino acids. The V gene's germline CDR1 is ENHRY and CDR2 SYGVKD. Trimming stripped 3 bases from V and 0 bases from J, with 11 bases between.

As concerns this clonotype: This may come from a read error, since a much larger clone is one base off. This chain uses TRBV12-3 or TRBV12-4 with TRBJ2-7, with TRBD2 matching 11 bases. V was pared by 8 bases and J by 5 bases, with 5 bases of the junction left unmatched. The length of the CDR3 is 13 residues. CDR3 nucleotide sequence: TGTGCCAGCGGACTAGCGGGTCTCGACGAGCAGTACTTC. This encodes CASGLAGLDEQYF.